This T cell receptor (beta chain) was profiled in a study of Ad26.COV2.S vaccination and SARS-CoV-2 variants. The study's findings and limits: Vaccinees and placebo recipients showed similar non-spike TCR breadth.

V was pared by 2 bases and J by 5 bases, with 7 bases between. This CDR3 spans 12 amino acids. Germline loops: CDR1 SGHRS, CDR2 YFSETQ. As for this clone: Its specificity is not known. The sample carries other DNA sequences with the same CDR3.

Clones were read by immunoSEQ multiplex PCR, and TCRdb kept only the in-frame ones, dropping some. The sample records some 320,000 clones, approximately 80% being singletons. Treatment in this sample: over 15 received Ad26.COV2.S at low or high dose, single or two shots; 5 received placebo; per-sample allocation not given. Following the first vaccine or placebo injection, samples were taken on day 63. The chain links TRBV5-1 to TRBJ1-1; D ambiguous. The receptor was derived from a person between 18 and 65 years old who received the Ad26.COV2.S COVID-19 vaccine or a placebo. The specimen comprised peripheral blood, sampled in a trial of Ad26.COV2.S vaccine versus placebo. The CDR3 DNA reads TGCGCCAGCAGCTTAGGGTCGACTGAAGCTTTCTTT. Protein sequence: CASSLGSTEAFF.